This T cell receptor beta chain is drawn from a study of blood T cell repertoires in COVID-19. The CDR3 has 15 amino acids. The V segment lost 1 base and the J segment 9 bases; nucleotides outside the gene matches: 4. Germline CDR1 is MGHRA and CDR2 is YSYEKL. Participant-reported clinical history was the basis for cohort assignment. Original data processing: Cell counts per sample came from amplifying reference gene primers. Libraries were prepared by immunoSEQ multiplex PCR; TCRdb keeps only in-frame clonotypes and omits some of them. For V, J and clone size, that table is used; D and trimming come from the DNA. The sample includes a few hundred thousand clones, over 75% seen only once; the top ten take about 4%.

This sequence was found in a man in his thirties or forties who had recovered from COVID-19. What was sequenced was PBMCs or T cells enriched from blood (not recorded which). The V and J genes are TRBV4-1 and TRBJ1-6; 9 bases are a match to TRBD1. CDR3 in amino acids: CASSQAPGQGSPLHF. The CDR3 DNA follows: TGCGCCAGCAGCCAAGCCCCGGGACAGGGTTCACCCCTCCACTTT.